Listed here is a single T cell receptor (beta chain). The length of the CDR3 is 15 residues. Sequencing used immunoSEQ multiplex PCR; TCRdb keeps in-frame clones, though not all of them. The table has 70,000 or so clones, 86% seen once. The sample is drawn from a study of blood T cell repertoires in COVID-19. Looking at the study overall: The cDNA or gDNA used as material had been derived from T cells, B-cell-depleted T cells, or PBMCs.

The receptor was isolated from a man aged 25-45 years with acute or convalescent COVID-19. Material for sequencing was peripheral blood. The V and J genes are TRBV21-1 and TRBJ1-5; the table's D call TRBD1 went unverified against the DNA. TRBV21-1 is assigned pseudogene status. For the CDR3, the DNA is TGTGCCAGCAGCAGGCCAGGGCCTAGCAATCAGCCCCAGCATTTT. This codes for CASSRPGPSNQPQHF.